This entry describes one TCR beta chain. Its target is not known. 13 Jbeta primers and 60 Vbeta primers were used for the PCR. The assay was immunoSEQ multiplex PCR, and TCRdb's table has in-frame clones only and misses some. This table holds just under 80,000 clones, over 60% found once. These data come from a study of cytomegalovirus exposure and HLA in healthy donors. General study results and limits: As was reported, the HLA-A and HLA-B alleles of most subjects were accurately predicted from TCR beta sequences. Productive status was seen about 90% or about 30% of the time for most TCR beta V segments in an earlier analysis. A later analysis found common viral pathogens apparently linked to several of the most significant clusters. Later analysis demonstrated an association between a missense DCLRE1C variant and TCR beta V- and J-gene trimming.

This CDR3 is built from 15 residues. Germline V CDR1 and CDR2: KGHSH, LQKENI. The V segment lost 3 bases and the J segment 6 bases; nucleotides outside the gene matches: 7. Material for sequencing was PBMCs. This sequence originates from a man aged 35 to 55 in good health and CMV-seronegative. This chain uses TRBV18 with TRBJ2-2, with 7 nucleotides matching TRBD2. The CDR3 sequence: CASSPSGTTAGELFF. The CDR3 nucleotides read TGTGCCAGCTCACCTTCCGGGACTACGGCCGGGGAGCTGTTTTTT. The complete variable domain, with remaining parts taken from reference TRBV18 and TRBJ2-2, reads NAGVMQNPRHLVRRRGQEARLRCSPMKGHSHVYWYRQLPEEGLKFMVYLQKENIIDESGMPKERFSAEFPKEGPSILRIQQVVRGDSAAYFCASSPSGTTAGELFFGEGSRLTVL.